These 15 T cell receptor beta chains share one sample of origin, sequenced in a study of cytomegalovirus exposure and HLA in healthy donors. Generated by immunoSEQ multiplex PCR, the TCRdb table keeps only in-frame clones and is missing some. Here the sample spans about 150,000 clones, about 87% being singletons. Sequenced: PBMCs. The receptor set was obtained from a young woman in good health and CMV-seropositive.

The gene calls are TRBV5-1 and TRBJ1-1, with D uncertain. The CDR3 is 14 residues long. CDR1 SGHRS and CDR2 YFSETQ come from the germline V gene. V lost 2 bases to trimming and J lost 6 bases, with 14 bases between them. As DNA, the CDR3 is TGCGCCAGCAGCTTAGTCCCAAAGGAGGCTGAAGCTTTCTTT. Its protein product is CASSLVPKEAEAFF. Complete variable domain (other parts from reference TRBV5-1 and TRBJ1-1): KAGVTQTPRYLIKTRGQQVTLSCSPISGHRSVSWYQQTPGQGLQFLFEYFSETQRNKGNFPGRFSGRQFSNSRSEMNVSTLELGDSALYLCASSLVPKEAEAFFGQGTRLTVV.

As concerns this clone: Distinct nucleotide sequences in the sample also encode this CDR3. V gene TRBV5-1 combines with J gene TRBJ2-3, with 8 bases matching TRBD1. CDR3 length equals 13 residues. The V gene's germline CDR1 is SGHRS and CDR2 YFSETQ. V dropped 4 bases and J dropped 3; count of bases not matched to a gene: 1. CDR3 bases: TGCGCCAGCAGCAGGACAGGGACAGATACGCAGTATTTT. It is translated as CASSRTGTDTQYF.

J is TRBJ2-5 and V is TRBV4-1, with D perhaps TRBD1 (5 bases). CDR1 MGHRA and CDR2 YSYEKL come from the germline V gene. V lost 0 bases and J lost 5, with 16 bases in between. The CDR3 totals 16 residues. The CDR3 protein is CASSQDGFRALETQYF. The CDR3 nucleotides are TGCGCCAGCAGCCAAGACGGTTTCAGGGCATTGGAGACCCAGTACTTC.

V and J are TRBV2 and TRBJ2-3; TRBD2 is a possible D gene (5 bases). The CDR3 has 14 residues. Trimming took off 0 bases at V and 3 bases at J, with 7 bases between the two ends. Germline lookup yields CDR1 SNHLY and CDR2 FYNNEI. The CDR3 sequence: CASSEALVTDTQYF. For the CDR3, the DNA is TGTGCCAGCAGTGAAGCACTAGTAACAGATACGCAGTATTTT. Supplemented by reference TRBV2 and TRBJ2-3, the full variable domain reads EPEVTQTPSHQVTQMGQEVILRCVPISNHLYFYWYRQILGQKVEFLVSFYNNEISEKSEIFDDQFSVERPDGSNFTLKIRSTKLEDSAMYFCASSEALVTDTQYFGPGTRLTVL.

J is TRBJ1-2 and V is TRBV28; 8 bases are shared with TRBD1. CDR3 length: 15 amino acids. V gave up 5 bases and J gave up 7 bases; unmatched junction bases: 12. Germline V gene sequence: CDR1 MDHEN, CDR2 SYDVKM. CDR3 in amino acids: CASSPFRTGRGGYTF. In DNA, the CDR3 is TGTGCCAGCAGTCCGTTCCGGACAGGGAGAGGTGGCTACACCTTC.

DNA for the CDR3: TGTGCCAGCAGCTTAGGAAGACAAGGTCGGGAGACCCAGTACTTC. It translates to CASSLGRQGRETQYF. The V and J genes are TRBV13 and TRBJ2-5; D is unclear. Trimming took 0 bases from V and 5 from J, leaving 13 bases between them. This CDR3 has 15 amino acids. CDR1 is PRHDT, CDR2 FYEKMQ, per germline (reference sequence).

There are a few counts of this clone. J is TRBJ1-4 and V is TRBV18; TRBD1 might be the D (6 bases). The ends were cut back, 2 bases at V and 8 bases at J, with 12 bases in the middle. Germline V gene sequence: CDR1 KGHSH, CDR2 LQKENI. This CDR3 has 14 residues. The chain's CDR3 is CASSPGQPPEKLFF. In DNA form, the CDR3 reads TGTGCCAGCTCACCAGGACAGCCCCCGGAAAAACTGTTTTTT.

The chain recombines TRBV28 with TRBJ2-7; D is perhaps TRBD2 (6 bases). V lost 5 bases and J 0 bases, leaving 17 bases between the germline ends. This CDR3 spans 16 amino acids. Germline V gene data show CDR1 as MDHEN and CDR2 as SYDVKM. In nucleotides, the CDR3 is TGTGCCAGCAGTCAACCTGGTCAGGGAGGCTCCTACGAGCAGTACTTC. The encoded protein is CASSQPGQGGSYEQYF.

For the CDR3, the DNA is TGCGCCAGCAGCGCGGGACTAGCGGACCTGTCGCAGTATTTT. Translating it yields CASSAGLADLSQYF. The chain employs TRBV5-1 and TRBJ2-3, with TRBD2 matching over 11 bases. V was clipped by 4 bases and J by 10 bases; unmatched bases: 8. Per the germline V gene, CDR1 is SGHRS and CDR2 is YFSETQ. This CDR3 region has 14 residues. The entire variable domain, with the rest obtained from reference TRBV5-1 and TRBJ2-3, is as follows: KAGVTQTPRYLIKTRGQQVTLSCSPISGHRSVSWYQQTPGQGLQFLFEYFSETQRNKGNFPGRFSGRQFSNSRSEMNVSTLELGDSALYLCASSAGLADLSQYFGPGTRLTVL.

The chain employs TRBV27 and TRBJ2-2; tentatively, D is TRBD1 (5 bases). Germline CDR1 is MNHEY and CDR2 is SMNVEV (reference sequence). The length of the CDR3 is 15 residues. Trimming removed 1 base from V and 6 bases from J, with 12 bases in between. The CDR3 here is CASSLWGLGSGELFF. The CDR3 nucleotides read TGTGCCAGCAGTTTATGGGGCCTTGGGTCCGGGGAGCTGTTTTTT.

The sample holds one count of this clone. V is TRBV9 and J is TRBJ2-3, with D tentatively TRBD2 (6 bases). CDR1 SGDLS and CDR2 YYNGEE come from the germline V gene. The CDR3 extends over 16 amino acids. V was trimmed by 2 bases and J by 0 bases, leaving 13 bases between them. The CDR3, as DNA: TGTGCCAGCAGCGTGGCCGGGACTCCGAGCACAGATACGCAGTATTTT. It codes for CASSVAGTPSTDTQYF.

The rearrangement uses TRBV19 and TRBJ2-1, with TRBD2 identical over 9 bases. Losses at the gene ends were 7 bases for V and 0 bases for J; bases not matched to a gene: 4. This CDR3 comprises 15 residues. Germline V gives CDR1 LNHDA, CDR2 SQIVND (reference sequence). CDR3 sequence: CASTPAGGSYNEQFF. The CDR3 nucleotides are TGTGCCAGTACTCCAGCGGGAGGCTCCTACAATGAGCAGTTCTTC.

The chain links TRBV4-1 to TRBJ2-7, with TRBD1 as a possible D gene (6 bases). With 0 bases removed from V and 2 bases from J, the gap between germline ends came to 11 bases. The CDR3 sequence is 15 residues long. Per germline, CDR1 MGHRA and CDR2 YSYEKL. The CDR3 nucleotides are TGCGCCAGCAGCCAAGATCGGCAGGGGCCCTACGAGCAGTACTTC. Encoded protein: CASSQDRQGPYEQYF.

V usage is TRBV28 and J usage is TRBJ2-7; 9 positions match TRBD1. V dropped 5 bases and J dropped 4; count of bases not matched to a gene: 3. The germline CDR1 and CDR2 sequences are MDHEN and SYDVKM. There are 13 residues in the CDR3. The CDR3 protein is CASSHRGRYEQYF. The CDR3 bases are TGTGCCAGCAGTCACAGGGGGCGGTACGAGCAGTACTTC.

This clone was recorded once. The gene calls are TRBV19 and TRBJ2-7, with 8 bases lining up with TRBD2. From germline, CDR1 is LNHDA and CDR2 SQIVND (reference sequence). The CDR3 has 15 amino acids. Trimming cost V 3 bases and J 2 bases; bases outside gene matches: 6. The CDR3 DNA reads TGTGCCAGTAGTATTTCGGCGGGAGGAACCTACGAGCAGTACTTC. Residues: CASSISAGGTYEQYF.